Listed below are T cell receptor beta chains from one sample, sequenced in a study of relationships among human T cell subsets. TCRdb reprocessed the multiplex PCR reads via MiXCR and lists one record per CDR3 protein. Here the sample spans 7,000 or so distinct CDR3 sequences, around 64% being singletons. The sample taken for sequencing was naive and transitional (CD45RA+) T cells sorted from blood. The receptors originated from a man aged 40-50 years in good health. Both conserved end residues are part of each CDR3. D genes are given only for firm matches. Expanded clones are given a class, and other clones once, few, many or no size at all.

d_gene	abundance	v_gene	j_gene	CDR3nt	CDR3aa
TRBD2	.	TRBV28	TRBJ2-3	TGTGCCAGCAGTTTAGCGGGGGGTAGCACAGATACGCAGTATTTT	CASSLAGGSTDTQYF
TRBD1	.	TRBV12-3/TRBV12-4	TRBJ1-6	TGTGCCAGCAGTTCCTCGACAGGGGAGGGATCACCCCTCCACTTT	CASSSSTGEGSPLHF
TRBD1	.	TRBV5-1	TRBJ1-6	TGCGCCAGCAGGGAGGGACAGGGCAATTCACCCCTCCACTTT	CASREGQGNSPLHF
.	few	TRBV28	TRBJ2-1	TGTGCCAGCATATCGGGGATCAATGAGCAGTTCTTC	CASISGINEQFF
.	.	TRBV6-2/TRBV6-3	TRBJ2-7	TGTGCCAGCAGCCCGGGACGGTCAAAACACTACGAGCAGTACTTC	CASSPGRSKHYEQYF
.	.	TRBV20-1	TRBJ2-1	TGCAGTGCTAGCCACTACAATGAGCAGTTCTTC	CSASHYNEQFF
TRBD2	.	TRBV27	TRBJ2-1	TGTGCCAGCAGCGGGACTAGCGTCAATGGGCAGTTCTTC	CASSGTSVNGQFF
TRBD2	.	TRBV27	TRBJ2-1	TGTGCCAGCAGTCTCTGGGTAGCGGGAGCCGCCTACAATGAGCAGTTCTTC	CASSLWVAGAAYNEQFF
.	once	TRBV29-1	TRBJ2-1	TGCAGCGTTAGGCCCAGGAGTGAGCAGTTCTTC	CSVRPRSEQFF
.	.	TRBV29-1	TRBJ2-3	TGCAGCGTTGAGGTCCAGATAGGCACAGATACGCAGTATTTT	CSVEVQIGTDTQYF
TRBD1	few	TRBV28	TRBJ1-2	TGTGCCAGCAGTTTGATTAGGGGGCGCAAGAGTGGCTACACCTTC	CASSLIRGRKSGYTF
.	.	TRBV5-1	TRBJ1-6	TGCGCCAGCAGCTTAGGCGGAAATAATTCACCCCTCCACTTT	CASSLGGNNSPLHF
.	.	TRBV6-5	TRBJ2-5	TGTGCCAGCAGTTACGGACTGGGGCAAGAGACCCAGTACTTC	CASSYGLGQETQYF
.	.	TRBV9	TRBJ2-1	TGTGCCAGCAGCGTAGGAGTGACAGATGAGCAGTTCTTC	CASSVGVTDEQFF
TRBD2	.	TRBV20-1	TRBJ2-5	TGCAGTGCTAGCCCTACCCCCTCGGGACTAGCGGGGACATACCAAGAGACCCAGTACTTC	CSASPTPSGLAGTYQETQYF
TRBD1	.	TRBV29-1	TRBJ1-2	TGCAGCGTTGACAGACAGGGGGACTATGGCTACACCTTC	CSVDRQGDYGYTF
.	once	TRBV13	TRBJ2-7	TGTGCCAGCAGCTCTAGACAGAACAAATACGAGCAGTACTTC	CASSSRQNKYEQYF
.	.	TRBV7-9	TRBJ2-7	TGTGCCAGCAGCGGTCCCTACGAGCAGTACTTC	CASSGPYEQYF
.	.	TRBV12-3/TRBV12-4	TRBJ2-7	TGTGCCAGCAGCCAGACGGGCCCCTACGAGCAGTACTTC	CASSQTGPYEQYF
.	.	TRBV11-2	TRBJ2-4	TGTGCCAGCAGCTTATCCAGTGGGACCGGCATTCAGTACTTC	CASSLSSGTGIQYF
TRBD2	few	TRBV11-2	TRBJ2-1	TGTGCCAGCAGTTTACTAGCGGGATCTCCCAATGAGCAGTTCTTC	CASSLLAGSPNEQFF
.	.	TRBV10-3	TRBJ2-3	TGTGCCATCAGTGAGCCGCCAGCGGAGTCCACAGATACGCAGTATTTT	CAISEPPAESTDTQYF
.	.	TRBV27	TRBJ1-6	TGTGCCAGCAGTTTACGGGGAGGCCAGATGAGCTCCTATAATTCACCCCTCCACTTT	CASSLRGGQMSSYNSPLHF
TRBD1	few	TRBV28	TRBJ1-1	TGTGCCAGCAGTCGCAGGGGGAGAGCTGAAGCTTTCTTT	CASSRRGRAEAFF
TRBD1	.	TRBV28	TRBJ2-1	TGTGCCAGCAGTCTGGTACCCTCGGGACAGGGGGAAGAGCAGTTCTTC	CASSLVPSGQGEEQFF
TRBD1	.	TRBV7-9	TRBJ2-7	TGTGCCAGCAGCTCCACGGGACAGGGTTACGAGCAGTACTTC	CASSSTGQGYEQYF
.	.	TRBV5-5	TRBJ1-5	TGTGCCAGCAGCTTAGGGACATTCAATCAGCCCCAGCATTTT	CASSLGTFNQPQHF
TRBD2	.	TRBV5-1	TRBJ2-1	TGCGCCAGCAGTGCCGGACTAGCGGACATGAACGTGCAGTTCTTC	CASSAGLADMNVQFF
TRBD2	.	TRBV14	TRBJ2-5	TGTGCCAGCAGCCGGACTAGGGTTGAGACCCAGTACTTC	CASSRTRVETQYF
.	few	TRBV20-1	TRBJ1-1	TGCAGTGTCCACGACAGGAGGACTGAAGCTTTCTTT	CSVHDRRTEAFF
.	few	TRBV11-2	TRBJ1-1	TGTGCCAGCAGCTCAACATTGAACACTGAAGCTTTCTTT	CASSSTLNTEAFF
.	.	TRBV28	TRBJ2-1	TGTGCCAGCAGTTTAGGGCTAGCTTCCGGGAATGAGCAGTTCTTC	CASSLGLASGNEQFF
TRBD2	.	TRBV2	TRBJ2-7	TGTGCCAGCAAGGGAGGGACTAGCAGTACCTACGAGCAGTACTTC	CASKGGTSSTYEQYF
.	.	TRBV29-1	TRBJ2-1	TGCAGCGCACGAGGAGGATTGAGCTCCTACAATGAGCAGTTCTTC	CSARGGLSSYNEQFF
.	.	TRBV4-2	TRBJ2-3	TGTGCCAGCAGCCAAGTTGGCGGGGTTAGCACAGATACGCAGTATTTT	CASSQVGGVSTDTQYF
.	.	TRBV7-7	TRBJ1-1	TGTGCTAGCAGCCGCGTCCCGACAGACTTGAACACTGAAGCTTTCTTT	CASSRVPTDLNTEAFF
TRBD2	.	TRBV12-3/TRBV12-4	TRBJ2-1	TGTGCCAGCAGTTTAGCGCGGGCTAGCGGGAGGAACAATGAGCAGTTCTTC	CASSLARASGRNNEQFF
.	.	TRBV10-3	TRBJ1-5	TGTGCCATCAGTCGGACCTCCAGCAATCAGCCCCAGCATTTT	CAISRTSSNQPQHF
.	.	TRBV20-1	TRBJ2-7	TGCAGTGGAACGGGTCATATCGCGGCCGAGCAGTACTTC	CSGTGHIAAEQYF
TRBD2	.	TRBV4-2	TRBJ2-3	TGTGCCAGCAGCCAAGAGGCTAGCGGGTCCAAGACAGATACGCAGTATTTT	CASSQEASGSKTDTQYF
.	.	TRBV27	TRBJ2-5	TGTGCCAGCAGTAGCAGGTTGGGAGAGACCCAGTACTTC	CASSSRLGETQYF
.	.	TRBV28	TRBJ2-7	TGTGCCAGCGGACCCTTTAGGGGCTCGGACGAGCAGTACTTC	CASGPFRGSDEQYF
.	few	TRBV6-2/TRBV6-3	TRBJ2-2	TGTGCCAGCAGAAACAGACCCGGGGAGCTGTTTTTT	CASRNRPGELFF
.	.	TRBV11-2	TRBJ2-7	TGTGCCAGCAGCCAACCGGGACTTCGACGCGAGCAGTACTTC	CASSQPGLRREQYF
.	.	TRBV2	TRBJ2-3	TGTGCCAGCAAGGCAATCACAGGTACGCAGTATTTT	CASKAITGTQYF
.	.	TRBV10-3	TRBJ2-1	TGTGCCATCACCGCGGGACCTCTACAGGAGCAGTTCTTC	CAITAGPLQEQFF
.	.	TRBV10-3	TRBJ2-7	TGTGCCATCAGTGGAACAGGGCGCTACGACTCCTCCTACGAGCAGTACTTC	CAISGTGRYDSSYEQYF
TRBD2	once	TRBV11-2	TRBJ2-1	TGTGCCTCCCGGGGGACGCAGGTAGGACTAGCGGGGTACAATGAGCAGTTCTTC	CASRGTQVGLAGYNEQFF
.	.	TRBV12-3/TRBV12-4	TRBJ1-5	TGTGCCAGCAGTTTAGCCAATAATCAGCCCCAGCATTTT	CASSLANNQPQHF
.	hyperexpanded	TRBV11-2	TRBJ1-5	TGTGCCAGCAGCACAGGGACGAATCAGCCCCAGCATTTT	CASSTGTNQPQHF
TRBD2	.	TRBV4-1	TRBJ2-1	TGCGCCAGCAGCTTCCGACTAGCGACTGAGCAGTTCTTC	CASSFRLATEQFF